A single sample is the source of the 6 T cell receptor beta chains below, sequenced in a study of identical twins. TCRdb redid the calling of the 5' RACE reads with MiXCR, one entry per CDR3 protein. The data contain approximately 890,000 distinct CDR3 sequences, over 9% of them seen just once; the ten biggest clones take up around 1.6%. The data also belong to a second study, concerning yellow fever vaccine responses in identical twins.

The sample comprised PBMCs. These receptors were collected from a woman younger than 30 in good health.

This clonotype appeared a few times. This chain connects TRBV7-2 to TRBJ2-1; 7 bases fit TRBD1. Germline V gene data show CDR1 as SGHTA and CDR2 as FQGNSA. This CDR3 is 16 amino acids long. The trim removed 3 bases at V and 1 base at J, leaving 6 bases unmatched. The CDR3 region has the DNA TGTGCCAGCAGCTTTTTGGTGACAGGGTCCTACAATGAGCAGTTCTTC. Its protein is CASSFLVTGSYNEQFF. Looking up the rest from reference TRBV7-2 and TRBJ2-1 gives the full variable domain: GAGVSQSPSNKVTEKGKDVELRCDPISGHTALYWYRQSLGQGLEFLIYFQGNSAPDKSGLPSDRFSAERTGGSVSTLTIQRTQQEDSAVYLCASSFLVTGSYNEQFFGPGTRLTVL.

In this sample, this clonotype turned up many times. The chain links TRBV7-9 to TRBJ2-1; D is perhaps TRBD1 (5 bases). The germline V gene encodes CDR1 SEHNR and CDR2 FQNEAQ (reference sequence). This CDR3 contains 11 residues. Trimming left V 1 base short and J 10 bases short, with 5 bases between. DNA for the CDR3: TGTGCCAGCAGCTTAGGACAGGAGCAGTTCTTC. Amino acid sequence: CASSLGQEQFF. Full variable domain (rest looked up from reference TRBV7-9 and TRBJ2-1): DTGVSQNPRHKITKRGQNVTFRCDPISEHNRLYWYRQTLGQGPEFLTYFQNEAQLEKSRLLSDRFSAERPKGSFSTLEIQRTEQGDSAMYLCASSLGQEQFFGPGTRLTVL.

This clonotype was picked up a small number of times. This chain joins TRBV11-2 and TRBJ1-1; D remains unclear. The germline V gene has CDR1 SGHAT and CDR2 FQNNGV. V was clipped by 5 bases and J by 7 bases, with 14 bases between them. The CDR3 consists of 13 residues. CDR3 in amino acids: CASSQTRNLEAFF. The DNA of the CDR3 is TGTGCCAGCAGCCAAACAAGGAACCTTGAAGCTTTCTTT.

The V gene is TRBV28, the J gene TRBJ2-4, with TRBD1 matching over 7 bases. Losses at the gene ends were 2 bases for V and 2 bases for J; bases not matched to a gene: 6. The CDR3 consists of 16 residues. Germline assignment: CDR1 MDHEN and CDR2 SYDVKM. This CDR3 reads CASSLHRDSTKNIQYF. CDR3 DNA: TGTGCCAGCAGTTTACACCGGGACAGTACCAAAAACATTCAGTACTTC.

The CDR3 here is CASSLGFSSAGTYNEQFF. The CDR3 region has the DNA TGTGCCAGCAGTTTAGGGTTTAGTAGCGCTGGAACCTACAATGAGCAGTTCTTC. This chain links TRBV28 with TRBJ2-1, with D possibly TRBD2 on 5 matching bases. Germline CDR1 and CDR2: MDHEN and SYDVKM. V lost 2 bases and J lost 2, with 19 bases in between. The CDR3 runs to 18 residues.

On this clonotype: Mismatch with germline at one junction end may stem from a read error. The V and J genes are TRBV4-1 and TRBJ2-1, with 7 bases that match TRBD1. This CDR3 has 13 amino acids. CDR1 and CDR2 from the germline V gene are MGHRA and YSYEKL. CDR3 in DNA: TGCACCAGCAGCCCCAACAGGGGAGATGAGCAGTTCTTC. This codes for CTSSPNRGDEQFF.